These T cell receptor beta chains were read from a single sample in a study of Graves' ophthalmopathy and Graves' hyperthyroidism. TCRdb called the multiplex PCR reads again in MiXCR, with one record for every CDR3 protein. The repertoire has about 480,000 distinct CDR3 sequences, roughly 14% of them found once; the top ten carry approximately 9.8%. Sequencing was carried out using blood. All receptors come from a woman in her twenties or thirties with Graves' ophthalmopathy. Both conserved end residues are part of each CDR3. A D gene is named only where the DNA matches it firmly. Some rows mark clone size as missing; the rest say once, few, many or name a class of expanded clone.

j_call d_call v_call clone_size cdr3_nt cdr3_aa
TRBJ2-7 . TRBV24-1 few TGTGCCACCAGTCACGATTTATATATTCGGAGGTCGGCCGACGGGCCCTACGAGCAGTACTTC CATSHDLYIRRSADGPYEQYF
TRBJ2-2 . TRBV20-1 . TGCAGTGCTCCCGCGGGGCAGGGGATGAACACCGGGGAGCTGTTTTTT CSAPAGQGMNTGELFF
TRBJ2-2 . TRBV7-9 many TGTGCCAGCAGCGTCGACGGCCTCACCGGGGAGCTGTTTTTT CASSVDGLTGELFF
TRBJ2-7 TRBD1 TRBV6-1 many TGTGCCAGCCGGGACAGGGGACCCTACGAGCAGTACTTC CASRDRGPYEQYF
TRBJ1-1 . TRBV19 many TGTGCCAGTAGTATAACGATCGGGGAAGCTTTCTTT CASSITIGEAFF
TRBJ1-5 . TRBV24-1 . TGTGCCACCAGTGATTCACGGCAGGGAAATCAGCCCCAGCATTTT CATSDSRQGNQPQHF
TRBJ1-5 . TRBV10-3 many TGTGCCATCAGTGAGTTGGATAATCAGCCCCAGCATTTT CAISELDNQPQHF
TRBJ2-5 TRBD1 TRBV11-3 few TGTGCCAGCAGCTTAAGGACAGGGGAGACCCAGTACTTC CASSLRTGETQYF
TRBJ1-2 TRBD1 TRBV4-1 . TGCGCCAGCAGCCAAGTTTCACGGGACAGGGGGAGGTATGGCTACACCTTC CASSQVSRDRGRYGYTF
TRBJ2-7 . TRBV18 . TGTGCCAGCTCACCGGCGGGATTTGACTACGAGCAGTACTTC CASSPAGFDYEQYF
TRBJ1-6 . TRBV12-3/TRBV12-4 many TGTGCCAGCAGTTTAGGGGGACGGATCCCTTCACCCCTCCACTTT CASSLGGRIPSPLHF
TRBJ1-2 . TRBV2 . TGTGCCAGCAGTCGAAGGGAAGGAACTCATGGCTACACCTTC CASSRREGTHGYTF
TRBJ2-7 TRBD2 TRBV7-2 many TGTGCCAGCACCTGGGGTCTAGCGGGAACCTACGAGCAGTACTTC CASTWGLAGTYEQYF
TRBJ2-7 . TRBV2 many TGTGCCAGCGGGGGGTCCGAGCAGTACTTC CASGGSEQYF
TRBJ1-5 . TRBV12-3/TRBV12-4 many TGTGCCAGCAGCACGCTTACCCGGGAAACTTACCAGCCCCAGCATTTT CASSTLTRETYQPQHF
TRBJ2-7 TRBD2 TRBV20-1 many TGCAGTGCTAGAGATCCCGGAGGGGAGGGCTACGAGCAGTACTTC CSARDPGGEGYEQYF
TRBJ2-5 TRBD1 TRBV6-2/TRBV6-3 many TGTGCCAGCAGGCGCGCCGGGACAGGGGTAGGGGAGACCCAGTACTTC CASRRAGTGVGETQYF
TRBJ1-6 . TRBV6-1 many TGTGCCAGCAACTGGGACGGGAGCTCCTATAATTCACCCCTCCACTTT CASNWDGSSYNSPLHF
TRBJ2-2 . TRBV11-2 few TGTGCCAGCAGCTTAGAGGGACTTCATTCCGGGGAGCTGTTTTTT CASSLEGLHSGELFF
TRBJ1-5 TRBD1 TRBV5-1 . TGCGCCAGCAGCTTGGACGGACAGGGGACTCAGCCCCAGCATTTT CASSLDGQGTQPQHF
TRBJ2-7 TRBD1 TRBV6-5 many TGTGCCAGCAGCTACCCGGTGGGACAGGGAGCCTACGAGCAGTACTTC CASSYPVGQGAYEQYF
TRBJ1-1 . TRBV28 many TGTGCCAGCAGATCCCTCAGGGGCACTGAAGCTTTCTTT CASRSLRGTEAFF
TRBJ2-7 . TRBV20-1 many TGCAGTGCTAGAGGAGATCTACCTGGGCAGTACTTC CSARGDLPGQYF
TRBJ2-7 TRBD1 TRBV29-1 many TGCAGCGTTCTAGGGGGGGACAGGGGGACGTACGAGCAGTACTTC CSVLGGDRGTYEQYF
TRBJ1-1 TRBD1 TRBV6-1 few TGTGCCAGCAGGAGTACTACAGGGGGTGGGACTGAAGCTTTCTTT CASRSTTGGGTEAFF
TRBJ2-5 . TRBV24-1 many TGTGCCACCAGTGATTCAGGGTCCGGGGACGGAGAGACCCAGTACTTC CATSDSGSGDGETQYF
TRBJ1-2 . TRBV5-5 many TGTGCCAGCAGAAAAGACAGGACCCATGGCTACACCTTC CASRKDRTHGYTF
TRBJ2-7 TRBD1 TRBV12-3/TRBV12-4 many TGTGCCAGCACCAACCTCAGGGGGCTGGGCGAGCAGTACTTC CASTNLRGLGEQYF
TRBJ1-2 . TRBV6-1 many TGTGCCAGCAGTGAATCGGGACACTATGGCTACACCTTC CASSESGHYGYTF
TRBJ1-1 . TRBV3-1 many TGTGCCAGCAGCCATGAGGGGAGGGTTACTGAAGCTTTCTTT CASSHEGRVTEAFF
TRBJ2-5 . TRBV11-2 many TGTGCCAGCAGCTTCAGATCAGGTGAACAAGAGACCCAGTACTTC CASSFRSGEQETQYF
TRBJ1-1 . TRBV6-1 . TGTGCCGGGCGGGAATGGGGGACTGAAGCTTTCTTT CAGREWGTEAFF
TRBJ1-1 . TRBV7-3 many TGTGCCAGCAGCGCGTCCGGGGGGCAGAACACTGAAGCTTTCTTT CASSASGGQNTEAFF
TRBJ1-1 TRBD1 TRBV27 few TGTGCCAGCAGACAACAGGGGATTATGAACACTGAAGCTTTCTTT CASRQQGIMNTEAFF
TRBJ1-5 . TRBV27 . TGTGCCAGCAGCCCCCTTGGGGGGGGTTGCAATCAGCCCCAGCATTTT CASSPLGGGCNQPQHF
TRBJ2-5 TRBD1 TRBV5-1 many TGCGCCAGCAGCTTGGGGACCCCAGGGGGCCGGGAGACCCAGTACTTC CASSLGTPGGRETQYF
TRBJ2-2 . TRBV5-1 many TGCGCCAGCAGGACGCCGGGACAACAAACCGGGGAGCTGTTTTTT CASRTPGQQTGELFF
TRBJ2-7 . TRBV7-9 many TGTGCCAGCAGCTTCACACGGGCTAATGGAGGGGAGCAGTACTTC CASSFTRANGGEQYF
TRBJ1-5 TRBD1 TRBV12-3/TRBV12-4 many TGTGCCACTCGGGACAGCGCGGCTCGGGACCAGCCCCAGCATTTT CATRDSAARDQPQHF
TRBJ1-2 TRBD1 TRBV4-2 many TGTGCCAGCAGCCTTCATTCAGACAGGGGCTATGGCTACACCTTC CASSLHSDRGYGYTF
TRBJ1-5 . TRBV12-3/TRBV12-4 many TGTGCCAGCAGTTTCGGGGGGAGTAGCAATCAGCCCCAGCATTTT CASSFGGSSNQPQHF
TRBJ2-7 . TRBV27 many TGTGCCAGCAAGGGCAGGCCCTACGAGCAGTACTTC CASKGRPYEQYF
TRBJ2-5 TRBD2 TRBV19 many TGTGCCAGTAGTCGCCGCGGGAGGGGGGAGACCCAGTACTTC CASSRRGRGETQYF
TRBJ2-7 . TRBV29-1 many TGCAGCGTTGAAGATGGCGTTCAGGAATCCTACGAGCAGTACTTC CSVEDGVQESYEQYF
TRBJ2-2 . TRBV24-1 . TGTGCCACCTGTGATCTGCAAGGGAACACCGGGGAGCTGTTTTTT CATCDLQGNTGELFF
TRBJ1-2 . TRBV28 many TGTGCCAGCAGTCTCAGGACAGTGGGGAGGGATGGCTACACCTTC CASSLRTVGRDGYTF
TRBJ1-6 TRBD1 TRBV4-2 . TGTGCCAGCAGCCGAGAGAGAGGACAGGGGGCTTCCTATAATTCACCCCTCCACTTT CASSRERGQGASYNSPLHF
TRBJ2-7 . TRBV28 . TGTGCCAGCCGAAGCCGGGGGGCGGGGGAGCAGTACTTC CASRSRGAGEQYF
TRBJ2-5 TRBD2 TRBV11-2 many TGTGCCAGCAGCCCCCCGGGGGGGTTAGCGGGGGCCACGGGAGAGACCCAGTACTTC CASSPPGGLAGATGETQYF
TRBJ1-2 . TRBV10-3 many TGTGCCATCAGTGAGTCCGGGACACACTATGGCTACACCTTC CAISESGTHYGYTF
TRBJ2-4 TRBD1 TRBV30 . TGTGCCTGGAGTGTGACAGGGAACAAAAACATTCAGTACTTC CAWSVTGNKNIQYF
TRBJ2-7 . TRBV20-1 many TGCAGTGCTAGATTTCCTCTTATCTCCTACGAGCAGTACTTC CSARFPLISYEQYF
TRBJ1-1 . TRBV9 few TGTGCCAGCAGCGTAGCAGGGTTCACTGAAGCTTTCTTT CASSVAGFTEAFF
TRBJ2-7 . TRBV5-1 few TGCGCCAGCAGCTTGGCCTTGGGGGGTAGCTTTACCGACGAGCAGTACTTC CASSLALGGSFTDEQYF
TRBJ1-1 TRBD1 TRBV7-3 . TGTGCCATCAGGGACAGGTTGGACACTGAAGCTTTCTTT CAIRDRLDTEAFF
TRBJ2-5 TRBD1 TRBV12-3/TRBV12-4 many TGTGCCAGCACCCCATCAACAGGGGAAGAGACCCAGTACTTC CASTPSTGEETQYF
TRBJ1-1 TRBD1 TRBV2 many TGTGCCACCCAGGGGGCCGGGACTGAAGCTTTCTTT CATQGAGTEAFF
TRBJ1-2 TRBD1 TRBV30 . TGTGCCTGGACTTGGGACAGCATTTATGGCTACACCTTC CAWTWDSIYGYTF
TRBJ1-2 . TRBV30 . TGTGCCTTCTTTAGGGGAAGGAATGGCTACACCTTC CAFFRGRNGYTF
TRBJ2-2 . TRBV12-5 many TGTGCTAGTGGTTTGGTCGTCACACTACGCGGCAACACCGGGGAGCTGTTTTTT CASGLVVTLRGNTGELFF